This TCR beta chain was found in a study of blood T cell repertoires in COVID-19. Turning to the study itself: From the United States, Italy and Spain came samples of acute and convalescent COVID-19.

The method was immunoSEQ multiplex PCR; TCRdb's version includes in-frame clones alone and lacks a portion of them. This table holds approximately 240,000 clones, roughly 82% found once. Trimming took 4 bases from V and 4 from J, leaving 17 bases between them. The germline V gene encodes CDR1 LGHDT and CDR2 YNNKEL (reference sequence). The CDR3 spans 16 residues. This clone came up a few times. Sequenced input: peripheral blood. The receptor's source is a woman aged 80 or over with active or convalescent COVID-19. V usage is TRBV3-1 (or the pseudogene TRBV3-2) and J usage is TRBJ1-5; D is perhaps TRBD1 (5 bases). In DNA, the CDR3 is TGTGCCAGCAGCCCTAATGGGGACTTACGAAATCAGCCCCAGCATTTT. Residues: CASSPNGDLRNQPQHF.